Below, 3 T cell receptor beta chains from the same sample are listed, as sequenced in a study of identical twins. From the 5' RACE reads, TCRdb called clonotypes with MiXCR, one entry per CDR3 protein. The sample yields fewer than 500,000 distinct CDR3 sequences, roughly an eighth seen once. This same sample was also part of a study on yellow fever vaccine responses in identical twins.

Sequences were obtained from CD4+ T cells sorted from blood. The receptors stem from a woman in her late teens or twenties in good health.

This clonotype was recorded a few times. The gene calls are TRBV28 and TRBJ2-7, with D perhaps TRBD1 or TRBD2 (5 bases each). The CDR3 loop spans 14 amino acids. V gave up 6 bases and J gave up 3 bases, with 15 bases separating them. From germline, CDR1 is MDHEN and CDR2 SYDVKM. CDR3 nucleotide sequence: TGTGCCAGCAGAGACCGGGACGGATTCTACGAGCAGTACTTC. Its translation: CASRDRDGFYEQYF.

A few counts support this clonotype. The J gene is TRBJ2-5, the V gene TRBV20-1; 7 bases fit TRBD2. After removal of 5 bases from V and 6 bases from J, the junction contained 12 bases not matched to a gene. Germline values: CDR1 DFQATT, CDR2 SNEGSKA (reference sequence). CDR3 length: 14 amino acids. For the CDR3, the DNA is TGCAGTGCTCATCCCGCTCTAGCGGAGAAGACCCAGTACTTC. Its translation is CSAHPALAEKTQYF.

The table lists this clonotype with many counts. The rearrangement joins TRBV2 to TRBJ2-1, with 8 bases aligning to TRBD1. V shed 6 bases and J 7 bases; nucleotides not matched to a gene: 2. The germline V gene has CDR1 SNHLY and CDR2 FYNNEI. CDR3 length equals 12 residues. CDR3 in DNA: TGTGCCAGCAGCGACAGGGGTAATGAGCAGTTCTTC. It codes for CASSDRGNEQFF.